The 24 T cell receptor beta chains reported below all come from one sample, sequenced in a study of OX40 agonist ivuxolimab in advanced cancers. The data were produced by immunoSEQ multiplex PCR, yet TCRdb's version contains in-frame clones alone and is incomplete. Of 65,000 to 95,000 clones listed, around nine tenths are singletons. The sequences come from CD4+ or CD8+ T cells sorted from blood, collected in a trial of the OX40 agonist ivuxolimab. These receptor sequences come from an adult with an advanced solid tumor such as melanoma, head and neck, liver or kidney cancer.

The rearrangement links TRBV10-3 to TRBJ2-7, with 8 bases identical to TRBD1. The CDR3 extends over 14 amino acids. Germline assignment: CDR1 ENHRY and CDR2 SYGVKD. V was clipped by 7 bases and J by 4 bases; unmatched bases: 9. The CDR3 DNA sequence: TGTGCCATCAAAAGCCAGGGGGCGTCGTACGAGCAGTACTTC. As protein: CAIKSQGASYEQYF.

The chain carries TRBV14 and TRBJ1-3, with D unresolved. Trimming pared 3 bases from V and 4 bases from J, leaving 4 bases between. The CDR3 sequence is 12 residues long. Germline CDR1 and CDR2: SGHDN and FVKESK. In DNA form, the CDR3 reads TGTGCCAGCAGCCAGGGCGGAAACACCATATATTTT. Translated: CASSQGGNTIYF.

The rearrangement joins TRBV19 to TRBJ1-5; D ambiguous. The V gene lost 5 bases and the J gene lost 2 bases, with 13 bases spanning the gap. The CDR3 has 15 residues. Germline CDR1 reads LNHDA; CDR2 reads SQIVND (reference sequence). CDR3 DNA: TGTGCCAGTAGTTCGCGGTTGAACGGCAATCAGCCCCAGCATTTT. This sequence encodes CASSSRLNGNQPQHF.

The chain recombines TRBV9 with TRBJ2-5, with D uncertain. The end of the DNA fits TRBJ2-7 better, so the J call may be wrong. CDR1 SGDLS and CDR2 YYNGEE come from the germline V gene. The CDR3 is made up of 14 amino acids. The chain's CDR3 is CASSVGPVSYEQYF. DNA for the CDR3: TGTGCCAGCAGCGTAGGTCCAGTCTCCTACGAGCAGTACTTC.

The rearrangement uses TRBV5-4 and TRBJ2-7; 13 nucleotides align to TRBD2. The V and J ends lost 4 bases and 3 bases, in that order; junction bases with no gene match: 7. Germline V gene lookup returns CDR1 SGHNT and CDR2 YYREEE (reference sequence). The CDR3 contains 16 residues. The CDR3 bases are TGTGCCAGCAGCGGCGGGGGACTAGCGGGGTTCTACGAGCAGTACTTC. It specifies CASSGGGLAGFYEQYF.

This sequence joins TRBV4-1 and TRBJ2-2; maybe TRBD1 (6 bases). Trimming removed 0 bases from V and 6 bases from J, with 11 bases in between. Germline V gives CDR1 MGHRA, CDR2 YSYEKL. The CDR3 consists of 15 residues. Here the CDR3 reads CASSQERDMPGELFF. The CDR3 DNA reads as TGCGCCAGCAGCCAAGAAAGGGACATGCCCGGGGAGCTGTTTTTT.

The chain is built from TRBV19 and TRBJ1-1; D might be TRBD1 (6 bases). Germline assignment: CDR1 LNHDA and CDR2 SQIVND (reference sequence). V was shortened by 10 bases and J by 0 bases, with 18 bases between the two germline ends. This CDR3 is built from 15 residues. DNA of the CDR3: TGTGCCACCAACTCGGGGGGGGCCATGAACACTGAAGCTTTCTTT. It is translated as CATNSGGAMNTEAFF.

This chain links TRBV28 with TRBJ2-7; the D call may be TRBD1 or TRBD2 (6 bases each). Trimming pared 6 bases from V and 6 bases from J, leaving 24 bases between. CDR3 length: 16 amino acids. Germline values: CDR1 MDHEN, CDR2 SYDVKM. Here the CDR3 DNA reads TGTGCCAGCAGCTCGGGGACACCGGGAGCTTTGGGCGAGCAGTACTTC. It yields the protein CASSSGTPGALGEQYF. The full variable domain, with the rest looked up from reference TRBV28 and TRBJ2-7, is DVKVTQSSRYLVKRTGEKVFLECVQDMDHENMFWYRQDPGLGLRLIYFSYDVKMKEKGDIPEGYSVSREKKERFSLILESASTNQTSMYLCASSSGTPGALGEQYFGPGTRLTVT.

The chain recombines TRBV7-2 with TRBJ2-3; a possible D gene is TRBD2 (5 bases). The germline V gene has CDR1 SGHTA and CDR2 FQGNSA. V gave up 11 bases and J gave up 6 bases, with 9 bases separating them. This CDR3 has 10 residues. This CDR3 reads CASGLDTQYF. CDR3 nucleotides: TGTGCCTCGGGGTTGGATACGCAGTATTTT.

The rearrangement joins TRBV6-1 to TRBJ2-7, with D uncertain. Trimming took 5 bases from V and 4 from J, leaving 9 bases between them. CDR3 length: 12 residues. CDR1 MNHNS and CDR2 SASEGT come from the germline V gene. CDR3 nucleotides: TGTGCCAGCAGTACATCAGGTTACGAGCAGTACTTC. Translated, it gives CASSTSGYEQYF.

The CDR3: CASSLPGGPNEQFF. CDR3 sequence (DNA): TGTGCCAGCAGCTTACCGGGAGGGCCCAATGAGCAGTTCTTC. The rearrangement joins TRBV5-4 to TRBJ2-1, with 8 bases lining up with TRBD2. Germline-derived CDR1 and CDR2 are SGHNT and YYREEE (reference sequence). CDR3 size: 14 residues. V gave up 2 bases and J gave up 6 bases; unmatched junction bases: 4.

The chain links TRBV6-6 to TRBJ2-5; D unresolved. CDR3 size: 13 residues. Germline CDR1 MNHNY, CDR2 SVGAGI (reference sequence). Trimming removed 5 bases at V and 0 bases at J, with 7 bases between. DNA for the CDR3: TGTGCCAGCAGTCTACAGAACCAAGAGACCCAGTACTTC. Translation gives CASSLQNQETQYF.

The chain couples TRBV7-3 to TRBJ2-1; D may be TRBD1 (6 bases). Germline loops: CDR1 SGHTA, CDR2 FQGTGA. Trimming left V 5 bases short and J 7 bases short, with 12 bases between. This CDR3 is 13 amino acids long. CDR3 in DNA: TGTGCCAGCAGCACACAGGGTAGGAATGAGCAGTTCTTC. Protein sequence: CASSTQGRNEQFF.

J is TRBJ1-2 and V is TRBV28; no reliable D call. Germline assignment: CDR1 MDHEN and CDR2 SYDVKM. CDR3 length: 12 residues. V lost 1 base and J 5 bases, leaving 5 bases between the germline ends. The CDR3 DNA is TGTGCCAGCAGTTTATTAGAATATGGCTACACCTTC. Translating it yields CASSLLEYGYTF.

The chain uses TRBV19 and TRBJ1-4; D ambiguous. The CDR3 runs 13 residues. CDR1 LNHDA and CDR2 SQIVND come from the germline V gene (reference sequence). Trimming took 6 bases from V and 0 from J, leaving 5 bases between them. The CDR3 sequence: CASSISTNEKLFF. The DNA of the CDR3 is TGTGCCAGTAGCATATCAACTAATGAAAAACTGTTTTTT.

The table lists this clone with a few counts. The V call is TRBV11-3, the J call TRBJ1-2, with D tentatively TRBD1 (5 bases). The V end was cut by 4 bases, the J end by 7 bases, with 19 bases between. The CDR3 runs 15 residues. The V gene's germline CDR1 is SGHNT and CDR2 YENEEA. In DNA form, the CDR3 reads TGTGCCAGCAGCTCATCCCTCAGGGAAGGCTCTGGCTACACCTTC. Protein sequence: CASSSSLREGSGYTF.

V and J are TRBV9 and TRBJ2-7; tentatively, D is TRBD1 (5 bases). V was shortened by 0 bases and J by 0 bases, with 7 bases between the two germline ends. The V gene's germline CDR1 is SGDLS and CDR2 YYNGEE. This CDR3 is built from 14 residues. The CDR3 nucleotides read TGTGCCAGCAGCGTAGGACAGAGCTCCTACGAGCAGTACTTC. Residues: CASSVGQSSYEQYF. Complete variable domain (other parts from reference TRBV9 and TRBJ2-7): DSGVTQTPKHLITATGQRVTLRCSPRSGDLSVYWYQQSLDQGLQFLIQYYNGEERAKGNILERFSAQQFPDLHSELNLSSLELGDSALYFCASSVGQSSYEQYFGPGTRLTVT.

The CDR3 nucleotides read TGCGCCAGCAGCTTGTCGGCCGGCTACGAGCAGTACTTC. Amino acid sequence: CASSLSAGYEQYF. The V and J genes are TRBV5-1 and TRBJ2-7; unclear D gene. V was pared by 1 base and J by 3 bases, with 8 bases between. There are 13 residues in the CDR3. Germline V gene data show CDR1 as SGHRS and CDR2 as YFSETQ.

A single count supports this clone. CDR3 coding DNA: TGCGCCAGCAGCCAAGGCAACAGGGGATCACAAGAGACCCAGTACTTC. This gives the protein CASSQGNRGSQETQYF. This sequence joins TRBV4-3 and TRBJ2-5, with TRBD1 matching over 7 bases. Looked up from germline, CDR1 is LGHNA and CDR2 is YSLEER. The CDR3 consists of 16 residues. The J segment lost 2 bases and the V segment lost 1 base, leaving 7 bases of the junction unmatched.

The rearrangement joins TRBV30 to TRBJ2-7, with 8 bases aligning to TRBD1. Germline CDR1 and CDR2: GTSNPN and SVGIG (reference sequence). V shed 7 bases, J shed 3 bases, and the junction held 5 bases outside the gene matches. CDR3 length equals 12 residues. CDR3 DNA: TGTGCCTTTAGGACAGGGAGCTACGAGCAGTACTTC. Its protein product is CAFRTGSYEQYF. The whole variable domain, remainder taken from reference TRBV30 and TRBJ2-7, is SQTIHQWPATLVQPVGSPLSLECTVEGTSNPNLYWYRQAAGRGLQLLFYSVGIGQISSEVPQNLSASRPQDRQFILSSKKLLLSDSGFYLCAFRTGSYEQYFGPGTRLTVT.

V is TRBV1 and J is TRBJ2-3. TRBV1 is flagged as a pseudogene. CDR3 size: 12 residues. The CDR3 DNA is TGCACCAGCAGACCATGCACAGATACGCAGTATTTT. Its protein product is CTSRPCTDTQYF.

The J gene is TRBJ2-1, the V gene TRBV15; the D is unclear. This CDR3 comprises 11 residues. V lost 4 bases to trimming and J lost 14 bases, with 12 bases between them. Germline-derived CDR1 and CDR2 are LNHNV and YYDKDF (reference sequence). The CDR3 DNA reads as TGTGCCACCAGCATGTTCCGCTGGAAGTTCTTC. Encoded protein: CATSMFRWKFF. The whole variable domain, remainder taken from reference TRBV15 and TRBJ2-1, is DAMVIQNPRYQVTQFGKPVTLSCSQTLNHNVMYWYQQKSSQAPKLLFHYYDKDFNNEADTPDNFQSRRPNTSFCFLDIRSPGLGDTAMYLCATSMFRWKFFGPGTRLTVL.

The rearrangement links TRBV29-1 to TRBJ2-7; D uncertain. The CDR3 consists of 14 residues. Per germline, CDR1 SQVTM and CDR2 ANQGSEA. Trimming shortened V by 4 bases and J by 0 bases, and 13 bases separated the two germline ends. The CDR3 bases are TGCAGCGTTGGCCGGTGGCTAAGCTCCTACGAGCAGTACTTC. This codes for CSVGRWLSSYEQYF.

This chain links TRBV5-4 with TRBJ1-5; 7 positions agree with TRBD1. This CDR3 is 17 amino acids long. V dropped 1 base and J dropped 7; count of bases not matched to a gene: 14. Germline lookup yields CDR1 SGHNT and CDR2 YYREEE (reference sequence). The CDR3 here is CASSLSFVEGARQPQHF. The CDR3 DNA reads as TGTGCCAGCAGCTTGTCATTCGTAGAGGGGGCGAGGCAGCCCCAGCATTTT.